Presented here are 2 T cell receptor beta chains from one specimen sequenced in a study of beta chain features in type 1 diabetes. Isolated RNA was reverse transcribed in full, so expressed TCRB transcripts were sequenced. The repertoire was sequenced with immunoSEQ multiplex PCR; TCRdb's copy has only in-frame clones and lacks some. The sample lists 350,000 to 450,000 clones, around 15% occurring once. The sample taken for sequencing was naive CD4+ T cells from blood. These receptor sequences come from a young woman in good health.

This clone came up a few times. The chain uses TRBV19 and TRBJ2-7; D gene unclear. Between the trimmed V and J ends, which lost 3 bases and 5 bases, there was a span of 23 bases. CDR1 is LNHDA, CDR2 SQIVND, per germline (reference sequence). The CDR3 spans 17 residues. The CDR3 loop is CASSMVIGPGEVDEQYF. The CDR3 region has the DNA TGTGCCAGTAGTATGGTTATTGGCCCGGGTGAAGTGGACGAGCAGTACTTC.

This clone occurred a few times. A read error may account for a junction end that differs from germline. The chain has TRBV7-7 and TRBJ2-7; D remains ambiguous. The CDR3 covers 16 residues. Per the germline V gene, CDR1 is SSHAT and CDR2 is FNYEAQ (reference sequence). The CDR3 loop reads CASSLHPWPASYEQYF. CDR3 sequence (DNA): TGTGCTAGCAGCTTACACCCCTGGCCTGCCTCCTACGAGCAGTACTTC.